The text below deals with one TCR beta chain. Its antigen is currently unknown. This sample is drawn from a study of memory CD4+ T cells and cytomegalovirus serostatus. At the level of the study: Healthy Belgian adult donors included fewer than 10 CMV-positive and about two dozen CMV-negative people. Study-level points and caveats: CD4+ memory repertoires contained about 40% of the 164 reported CMV TCRbeta sequences.

The CDR3 totals 15 residues. Trimming shortened V by 4 bases and J by 3 bases, and 13 bases separated the two germline ends. Germline-derived CDR1 and CDR2 are MNHNY and SVGAGI (reference sequence). The sort gate was single viable CD3+CD4+CD8-CD45RO+ cells for memory CD4+ T cells. Serostatus was set by detecting CMV pp150, pp28, p38, p52 IgG. Authors' methods: After removing out-of-frame reads, 2 million to 2.5 million distinct TCRbeta sequences remained. Here immunoSEQ multiplex PCR was the method, and the copy in TCRdb shows in-frame clones only, minus some. V, J and clone size derive from that table, while D and trimming were established from the DNA sequence. The sample lists under 40,000 clones; about 80% were seen once.

Sequenced: memory CD4+ T cells from blood. The chain links TRBV6-6 to TRBJ1-5, with a possible D match to TRBD1 (6 bases). The clonotype comes from an adult in good health and CMV-seropositive. The CDR3 nucleotides are TGTGCCAGCAGTTTGTACAGGGATACCAATCAGCCCCAGCATTTT. Residues: CASSLYRDTNQPQHF.